Detailed here is one TCR beta chain. No antigen is known for it. The V end was cut by 2 bases, the J end by 2 bases, with 8 bases between. This CDR3 comprises 13 residues. Germline CDR1 is DFQATT and CDR2 is SNEGSKA (reference sequence). The data originate from a study of blood T cells in healthy people across ages. Whole-study findings and limits: The recorded TCR beta diversity per million T cells decreased in a roughly linear manner with age. Conclusively comparing naive with antigen-experienced cells was impossible with unsorted PBMCs.

A second PCR, run for about 6 to 11 cycles, used a sample-barcoded 5' primer plus a J-beta primer mix. TCRdb analysed the 5' RACE reads with MiXCR anew, one entry per CDR3 protein. The top ten hold about a fifth of the sample, which has 550,000 to 600,000 distinct CDR3 sequences, about 25% seen once. Healthy Caucasian individuals from Russia aged roughly 6 to 90 served as donors. The sample comprised blood. This chain connects TRBV20-1 to TRBJ2-3, with D perhaps TRBD1 (5 bases). The receptor was derived from a woman in her sixties or seventies in good health. The CDR3: CSARRGITDTQYF. The CDR3 DNA follows: TGCAGTGCTAGAAGGGGAATCACAGATACGCAGTATTTT.